Each of the 20 T cell receptor beta chains below was sequenced from the same sample in a study of T cell changes during pregnancy in multiple sclerosis. Clones were read by immunoSEQ multiplex PCR, and TCRdb kept only the in-frame ones, dropping some. There are 40,000 or so clones in the sample; about 92% occur only once, and 10% to 15% lies in the top ten. Sequenced material: CD8+ T cells from peripheral blood mononuclear cells, taken in the first trimester of pregnancy. The receptor set was obtained from a female donor with multiple sclerosis, enrolled in a pregnancy study.

This clone was seen once. The chain uses TRBV27 and TRBJ2-1; D is perhaps TRBD2 (6 bases). Per germline, CDR1 MNHEY and CDR2 SMNVEV (reference sequence). Trimming removed 5 bases at V and 2 bases at J, with 10 bases between. The length of the CDR3 is 14 residues. The CDR3 here is CASSPGETYNEQFF. The CDR3 DNA is TGTGCCAGCAGTCCGGGGGAAACCTACAATGAGCAGTTCTTC.

The rearrangement links TRBV7-3 to TRBJ2-3; the D gene is possibly TRBD2 (6 bases). CDR3 size: 14 residues. Germline V lookup: CDR1 SGHTA, CDR2 FQGTGA. Trimming cost V 5 bases and J 5 bases, with 14 bases left between them. CDR3 nucleotides: TGTGCCAGCAGCCTCATCGGGGGAATAGATACGCAGTATTTT. Its translation is CASSLIGGIDTQYF.

The chain joins TRBV5-6 to TRBJ2-1, with D possibly TRBD1 on 5 matching bases. Between the trimmed V and J ends, which lost 6 bases and 10 bases, there was a span of 11 bases. From germline, CDR1 is SGHDT and CDR2 YYEEEE. CDR3 length: 11 residues. The CDR3 sequence is CASTWGREQFF. Written as DNA, the CDR3 is TGTGCCAGCACCTGGGGCCGGGAGCAGTTCTTC.

CDR3 amino acids: CASSAGGNTEAFF. In DNA form, the CDR3 reads TGTGCCAGCAGTGCAGGGGGGAACACTGAAGCTTTCTTT. The chain links TRBV2 to TRBJ1-1; 7 nucleotides agree with TRBD1. The V segment lost 4 bases and the J segment 1 base; nucleotides outside the gene matches: 0. The CDR3 runs to 13 residues. CDR1 is SNHLY and CDR2 is FYNNEI in the germline V gene. Looking up the rest from reference TRBV2 and TRBJ1-1 gives the full variable domain: EPEVTQTPSHQVTQMGQEVILRCVPISNHLYFYWYRQILGQKVEFLVSFYNNEISEKSEIFDDQFSVERPDGSNFTLKIRSTKLEDSAMYFCASSAGGNTEAFFGQGTRLTVV.

This clone appeared once. The chain uses TRBV6-5 and TRBJ2-1; no reliable D call. This CDR3 has 13 residues. The V gene lost 2 bases and the J gene lost 10 bases, with 12 bases spanning the gap. The germline gives CDR1 MNHEY, CDR2 SVGAGI. The CDR3 sequence: CASSYQTSYEQFF. The CDR3 DNA sequence: TGTGCCAGCAGTTACCAGACATCCTACGAGCAGTTCTTC.

The V call is TRBV27, the J call TRBJ2-7; TRBD1 matches at 7 bases. Trimming removed 6 bases from V and 3 bases from J; junction bases left unmatched: 14. Germline CDR1 MNHEY, CDR2 SMNVEV (reference sequence). This CDR3 comprises 16 residues. CDR3 DNA: TGTGCCAGCAGCTTCTCGACAGGGCCCATTATCTACGAGCAGTACTTC. It yields the protein CASSFSTGPIIYEQYF.

The V call is TRBV9, the J call TRBJ1-2; D gene ambiguous. Germline V gives CDR1 SGDLS, CDR2 YYNGEE. The CDR3 sequence is 18 residues long. Deletions cut 0 bases from V and 0 bases from J, with 18 bases between. CDR3 sequence reads: CASSVEFQIRPPNYGYTF. The CDR3 nucleotides read TGTGCCAGCAGCGTAGAGTTCCAGATTCGCCCCCCTAACTATGGCTACACCTTC.

The chain combines TRBV27 with TRBJ2-7, with TRBD1 identical over 12 bases. Per the germline V gene, CDR1 is MNHEY and CDR2 is SMNVEV (reference sequence). After removal of 5 bases from V and 7 bases from J, the junction contained 6 bases not matched to a gene. The CDR3 runs to 14 residues. CDR3 in DNA: TGTGCCAGCAGTCCGGGACAGGGGGCAGGGGAGCAGTACTTC. Amino acid sequence: CASSPGQGAGEQYF.

The chain combines TRBV5-6 with TRBJ1-2, with D perhaps matching TRBD1 (6 bases). This CDR3 is 12 amino acids long. Trimming stripped 1 base from V and 8 bases from J, with 9 bases between. In germline, CDR1 is SGHDT, CDR2 YYEEEE. The CDR3 here is CASSLSGGGYTF. The CDR3 coding sequence is TGTGCCAGCAGCTTGAGCGGGGGCGGCTACACCTTC.

The chain joins TRBV9 to TRBJ1-1; 7 bases map to TRBD1. CDR3 length: 14 amino acids. The germline V gene has CDR1 SGDLS and CDR2 YYNGEE. V lost 3 bases to trimming and J lost 2 bases; unmatched junction nucleotides: 4. For the CDR3, the DNA is TGTGCCAGCAGCGGCCAGGGGGGCAACACTGAAGCTTTCTTT. Its translation is CASSGQGGNTEAFF.

This clone was recorded once. This sequence joins TRBV14 and TRBJ1-5; unclear D gene. V shed 4 bases and J shed 6 bases, with 10 bases lying between them. Germline CDR1 SGHDN, CDR2 FVKESK. The CDR3 has 13 residues. This CDR3 is CASSPAGGQPQHF. Here the CDR3 DNA reads TGTGCCAGCAGCCCCGCGGGAGGTCAGCCCCAGCATTTT.

The rearrangement joins TRBV27 to TRBJ2-7, with D tentatively TRBD1 (6 bases). Trimming took 9 bases from V and 3 from J, leaving 9 bases between them. Looked up from germline, CDR1 is MNHEY and CDR2 is SMNVEV (reference sequence). The CDR3 extends over 11 amino acids. CDR3 loop: CASSTGYEQYF. The CDR3 nucleotides read TGTGCCAGTTCGACAGGCTACGAGCAGTACTTC.

The V call is TRBV7-8, the J call TRBJ1-2; TRBD1 might be the D (6 bases). In germline, CDR1 is SGHVS, CDR2 FQNEAQ. The CDR3 covers 15 residues. V lost 5 bases to trimming and J lost 0 bases, with 13 bases between them. CDR3 bases: TGTGCCAGCAGCGGAGCCAGGGGAGCTAACTATGGCTACACCTTC. Protein sequence: CASSGARGANYGYTF.

V usage is TRBV9 and J usage is TRBJ2-7; perhaps TRBD1 as D (5 bases). V was shortened by 0 bases and J by 2 bases, with 9 bases between the two germline ends. The CDR3 is 14 amino acids. CDR1 and CDR2 (germline): SGDLS, YYNGEE. The CDR3 is CASSVGGTAYEQYF. The CDR3 region has the DNA TGTGCCAGCAGCGTAGGGGGCACCGCCTACGAGCAGTACTTC.

The genes are TRBV6-1 and TRBJ2-7, with a possible D match to TRBD2 (5 bases). Germline CDR1 is MNHNS and CDR2 is SASEGT. The CDR3 has 14 residues. V lost 0 bases to trimming and J lost 4 bases, with 10 bases between them. This CDR3 reads CASSEALRGYEQYF. CDR3 coding DNA: TGTGCCAGCAGTGAAGCGCTTCGGGGATACGAGCAGTACTTC.

J is TRBJ2-5 and V is TRBV5-1, with 10 bases identical to TRBD1. The germline V gene has CDR1 SGHRS and CDR2 YFSETQ. Trimming at V came to 4 bases and at J to 5 bases, leaving 8 bases not matched to a gene. This CDR3 spans 15 amino acids. The chain's CDR3 is CASSARGTGEETQYF. DNA for the CDR3: TGCGCCAGCAGCGCCCGGGGGACAGGGGAGGAGACCCAGTACTTC.

The CDR3 DNA reads as TGTGCCAGCAGCCCAGACAGGTTGAACACTGAAGCTTTCTTT. Protein product: CASSPDRLNTEAFF. The J gene is TRBJ1-1, the V gene TRBV6-5; D may be TRBD1 (6 bases). The V end was cut by 6 bases, the J end by 0 bases, with 11 bases between. Per the germline V gene, CDR1 is MNHEY and CDR2 is SVGAGI. The CDR3 totals 14 residues.

The chain joins TRBV27 to TRBJ2-1; D is unresolved. The V and J ends lost 0 bases and 7 bases respectively, with 7 bases between them. Germline V lookup: CDR1 MNHEY, CDR2 SMNVEV (reference sequence). This CDR3 is built from 13 residues. The CDR3 bases are TGTGCCAGCAGTTTATCGAGCGCGAATGAGCAGTTCTTC. Protein: CASSLSSANEQFF.

The rearrangement links TRBV9 to TRBJ2-2, with 9 bases matching TRBD1. The CDR3 consists of 17 residues. The germline V gene encodes CDR1 SGDLS and CDR2 YYNGEE. The ends lost 3 bases at V and 7 bases at J; junction bases unmatched: 13. The CDR3 DNA reads as TGTGCCAGCAGCGATCGCAAACAGGGGGCTTCAGGCGGGGAGCTGTTTTTT. The encoded protein is CASSDRKQGASGGELFF.

This clone has only one observation. The chain recombines TRBV6-6 with TRBJ1-2; TRBD1 agrees at 9 bases. V lost 6 bases, J lost 5 bases, and 10 bases stayed unmatched. Per germline, CDR1 MNHNY and CDR2 SVGAGI (reference sequence). CDR3 size: 15 residues. The CDR3 DNA sequence: TGTGCCAGCAGCCCCACTGGGACAGGGCTTTATGGCTACACCTTC. It translates to CASSPTGTGLYGYTF.